This T cell receptor (beta chain) was identified in a study of T-cell reconstitution after alpha-beta-depleted transplantation in children. The trim removed 4 bases at V and 0 bases at J, leaving 12 bases unmatched. The CDR3 length is 18 residues. Germline values: CDR1 MDHEN, CDR2 SYDVKM. The table lists this clonotype with many counts. The TCRbeta library incorporated unique molecular identifiers. TCRdb recomputed calls from the PCR reads with MiXCR, one row per CDR3 protein. The sample holds 250,000 to 300,000 distinct CDR3 sequences, 10% seen once. The receptor was isolated from a boy under two years old with acute myeloid leukemia, due to receive a stem cell transplant. This sample comprised PBMCs, obtained before TCRalphabeta/CD19-depleted stem cell transplant. The rearrangement joins TRBV28 to TRBJ1-3, with 7 bases that match TRBD1. Here the CDR3 DNA reads TGTGCCAGCAGTTCTCCCCGACAGGGTCGGGGCTCTGGAAACACCATATATTTT. Its translation: CASSSPRQGRGSGNTIYF.